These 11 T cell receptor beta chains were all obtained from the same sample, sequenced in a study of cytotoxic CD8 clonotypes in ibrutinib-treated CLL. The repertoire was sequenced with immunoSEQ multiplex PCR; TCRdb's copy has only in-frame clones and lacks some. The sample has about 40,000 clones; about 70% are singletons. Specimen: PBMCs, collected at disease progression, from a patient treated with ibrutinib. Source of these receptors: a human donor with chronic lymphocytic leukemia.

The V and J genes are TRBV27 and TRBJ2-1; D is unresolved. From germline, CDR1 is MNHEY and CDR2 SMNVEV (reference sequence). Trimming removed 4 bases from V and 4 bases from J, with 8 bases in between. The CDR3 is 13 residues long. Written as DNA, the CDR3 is TGTGCCAGCAGTTCCGGATCATACAATGAGCAGTTCTTC. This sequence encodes CASSSGSYNEQFF.

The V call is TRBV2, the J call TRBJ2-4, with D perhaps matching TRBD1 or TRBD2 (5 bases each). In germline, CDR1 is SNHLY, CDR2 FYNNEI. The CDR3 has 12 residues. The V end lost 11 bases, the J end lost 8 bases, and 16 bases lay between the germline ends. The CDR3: CASRGDVHIQYF. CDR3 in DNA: TGTGCCTCCAGAGGGGACGTTCACATTCAGTACTTC.

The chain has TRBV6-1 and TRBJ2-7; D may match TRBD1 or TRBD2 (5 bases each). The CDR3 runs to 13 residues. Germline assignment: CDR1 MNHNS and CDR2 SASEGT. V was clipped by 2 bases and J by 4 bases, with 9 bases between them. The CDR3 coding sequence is TGTGCCAGCAGTGAATGGGGCGGGTACGAGCAGTACTTC. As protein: CASSEWGGYEQYF.

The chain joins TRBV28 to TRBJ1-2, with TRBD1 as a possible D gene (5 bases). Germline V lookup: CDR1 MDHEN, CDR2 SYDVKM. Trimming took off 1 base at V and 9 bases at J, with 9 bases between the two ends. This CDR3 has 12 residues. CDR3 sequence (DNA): TGTGCCAGCAGTTTATTGGGGGGGAGCTACACCTTC. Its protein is CASSLLGGSYTF.

CDR3 protein: CASSYNRGGTDTQYF. The CDR3 nucleotides are TGTGCCAGCAGCTATAACAGGGGTGGAACAGATACGCAGTATTTT. V is TRBV7-6 and J is TRBJ2-3; 7 nucleotides align to TRBD1. In germline, CDR1 is SGHVS, CDR2 FNYEAQ. The CDR3 has 15 residues. The V gene end was trimmed by 4 bases and the J gene end by 3 bases; junction bases not matched to a gene: 7.

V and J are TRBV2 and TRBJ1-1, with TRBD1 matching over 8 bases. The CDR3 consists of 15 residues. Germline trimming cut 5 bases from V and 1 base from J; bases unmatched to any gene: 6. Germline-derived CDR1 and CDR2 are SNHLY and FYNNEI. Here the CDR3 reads CASSQQGGENTEAFF. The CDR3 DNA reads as TGTGCCAGCAGTCAACAGGGGGGAGAGAACACTGAAGCTTTCTTT.

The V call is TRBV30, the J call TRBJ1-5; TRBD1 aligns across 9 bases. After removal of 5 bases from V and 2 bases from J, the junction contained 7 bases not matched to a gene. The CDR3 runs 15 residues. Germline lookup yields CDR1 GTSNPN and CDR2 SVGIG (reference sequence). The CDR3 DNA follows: TGTGCCTGGTCACAGGGGGCGCTTGGCAATCAGCCCCAGCATTTT. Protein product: CAWSQGALGNQPQHF.

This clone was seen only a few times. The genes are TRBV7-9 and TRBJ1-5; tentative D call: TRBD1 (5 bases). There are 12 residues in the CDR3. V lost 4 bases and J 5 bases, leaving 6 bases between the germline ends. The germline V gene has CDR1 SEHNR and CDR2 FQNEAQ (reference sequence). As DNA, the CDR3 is TGTGCCAGCAGCTGGGGGGATCAGCCCCAGCATTTT. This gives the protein CASSWGDQPQHF. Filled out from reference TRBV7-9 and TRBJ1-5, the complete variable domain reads DTGVSQNPRHKITKRGQNVTFRCDPISEHNRLYWYRQTLGQGPEFLTYFQNEAQLEKSRLLSDRFSAERPKGSFSTLEIQRTEQGDSAMYLCASSWGDQPQHFGDGTRLSIL.

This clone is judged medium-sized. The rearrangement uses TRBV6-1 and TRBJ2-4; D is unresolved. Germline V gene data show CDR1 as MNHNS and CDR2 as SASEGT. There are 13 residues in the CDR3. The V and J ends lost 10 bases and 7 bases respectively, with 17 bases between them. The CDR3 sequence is CAISEALGNIQYF. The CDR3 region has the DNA TGTGCCATATCCGAGGCCCTAGGGAACATTCAGTACTTC.

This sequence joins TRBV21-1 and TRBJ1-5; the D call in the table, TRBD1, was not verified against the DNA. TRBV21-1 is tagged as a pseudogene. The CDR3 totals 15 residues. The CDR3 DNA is TGTGCCAGCACCCCTAGGAAGGGGACAACTGCGCCCCAGCATTTT. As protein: CASTPRKGTTAPQHF.

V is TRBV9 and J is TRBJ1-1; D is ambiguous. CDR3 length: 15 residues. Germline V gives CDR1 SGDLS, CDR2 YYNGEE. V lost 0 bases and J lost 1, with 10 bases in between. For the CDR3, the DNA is TGTGCCAGCAGCGTAGCGTCAGGAGGGAACACTGAAGCTTTCTTT. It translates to CASSVASGGNTEAFF.